This section outlines one TCR beta chain sequence together with its context. Its antigen remains unknown. This sample stems from a study of graft-versus-host responses after intestinal transplantation. J lost 3 bases, V lost 3 bases, and 0 bases had no gene match. The germline gives CDR1 MNHEY, CDR2 SMNVEV (reference sequence). The CDR3 has 13 residues. Data came from immunoSEQ multiplex PCR; TCRdb stores just in-frame clones and leaves some out. In the table there are 30,000 to 50,000 clones, about 95% of which are singletons. This receptor was identified in a human donor who was the organ donor for an intestinal transplant. The sequenced sample was unstimulated CD8+ T cells sorted from spleen or lymph node cells, obtained before transplant. The chain has TRBV27 and TRBJ2-3; TRBD1 matches at 7 bases. In nucleotides, the CDR3 is TGTGCCAGCAGTTTGACAGGGACAGATACGCAGTATTTT. Protein sequence: CASSLTGTDTQYF.